This note documents a single TCR beta chain sequence. Sequencing was performed with immunoSEQ multiplex PCR; in TCRdb, only in-frame clones are kept and a portion is missing. The repertoire consists of fewer than 150,000 clones, with around nine tenths occurring once and the leading ten covering almost 2.5%. The CDR3 length is 15 residues. Germline CDR1 MRHNA, CDR2 SNTAGT. V was trimmed by 6 bases and J by 6 bases, leaving 18 bases between them. The data stem from a study of control samples from healthy donors and cancer patients. Sequencing input: blood. The source is a man younger than 30 in good health. The gene calls are TRBV6-4 and TRBJ2-1; tentatively, D is TRBD1 (6 bases). CDR3 sequence reads: CASSEQGRIGNEQFF. The CDR3 DNA sequence: TGTGCCAGCAGCGAACAGGGTAGGATCGGCAATGAGCAGTTCTTC.